This TCR beta chain was retrieved from a study of PD-1 blockade in classical Hodgkin lymphoma. Findings of the study overall: At baseline, newly diagnosed patients reportedly showed less TCR diversity than healthy donors.

The time point was: cycle 4 day 1 (C4D1), after 5 to 7 weeks of nivolumab. All the patients suffered relapse after autologous stem cell transplantation, and brentuximab vedotin exposure differed. This clone was counted only a few times. Its specificity is unknown. Sequencing used immunoSEQ multiplex PCR; TCRdb keeps in-frame clones, though not all of them. The sample shows about 23,000 clones, 70% to 90% of them seen only once. Deletions cut 3 bases from V and 4 bases from J, with 12 bases between. The CDR3 length is 14 residues. Germline-derived CDR1 and CDR2 are MGHRA and YSYEKL. This sequence joins TRBV4-1 and TRBJ1-2; D is uncertain. This specimen was peripheral blood mononuclear cells (PBMCs), taken before the fourth cycle of nivolumab. The receptor was isolated from a human donor with classical Hodgkin lymphoma. This chain's CDR3 is CASSHPAGSYGYTF. The CDR3 nucleotides are TGCGCCAGCAGCCACCCTGCGGGGAGCTATGGCTACACCTTC.